This TCR beta chain came from a study of T cells in Graves' hyperthyroidism and ophthalmopathy. Researchers amplified the TCR beta CDR3 regions from RNA transcripts. HTBI primers drove first-round RT-PCR of the TCR CDR3. TCRdb re-called the multiplex PCR reads with MiXCR, one entry per CDR3 protein. This sample yields 300,000 to 500,000 distinct CDR3 sequences, of which 11% to 15% are seen a single time; 28% belongs to the top ten. Diagnosis rested on symptoms, serum thyroxine and TRAb, thyroid ultrasound, and orbital computed tomography. This clonotype was observed at least ten times. The CDR3 has 15 residues. V lost 0 bases to trimming and J lost 8 bases, with 15 bases between them. Germline V gene sequence: CDR1 SGDLS, CDR2 YYNGEE.

The source is a man aged 45-65 years with Graves' ophthalmopathy. Sample: blood. The V call is TRBV9, the J call TRBJ2-1, with a weak D call TRBD2 (6 bases). The CDR3 bases are TGTGCCAGCAGCGTAGGTCCGGGACTCTTGGATGAGCAGTTCTTC. Its protein is CASSVGPGLLDEQFF.